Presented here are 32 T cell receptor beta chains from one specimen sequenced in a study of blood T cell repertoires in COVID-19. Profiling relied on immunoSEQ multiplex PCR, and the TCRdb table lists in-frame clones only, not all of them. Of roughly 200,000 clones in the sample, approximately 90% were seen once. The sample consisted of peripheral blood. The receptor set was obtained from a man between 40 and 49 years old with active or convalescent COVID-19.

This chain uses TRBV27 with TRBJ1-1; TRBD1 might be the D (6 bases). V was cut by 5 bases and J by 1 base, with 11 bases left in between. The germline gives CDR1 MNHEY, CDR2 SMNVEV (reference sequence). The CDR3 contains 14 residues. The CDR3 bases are TGTGCCAGCAGTCCACAGGGAACGAACACTGAAGCTTTCTTT. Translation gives CASSPQGTNTEAFF.

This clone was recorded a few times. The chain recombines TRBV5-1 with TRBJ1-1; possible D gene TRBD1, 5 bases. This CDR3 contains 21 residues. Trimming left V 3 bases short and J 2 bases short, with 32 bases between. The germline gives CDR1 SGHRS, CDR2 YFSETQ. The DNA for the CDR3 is TGCGCCAGCAGCTGGGGGGGACGGAGCCTAGCGCTAGGAGTGGGCAACACTGAAGCTTTCTTT. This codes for CASSWGGRSLALGVGNTEAFF.

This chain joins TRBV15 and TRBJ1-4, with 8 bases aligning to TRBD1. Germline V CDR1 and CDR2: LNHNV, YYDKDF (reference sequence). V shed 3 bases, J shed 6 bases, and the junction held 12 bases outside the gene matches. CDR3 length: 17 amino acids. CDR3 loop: CATSRKQGGWSDEKLFF. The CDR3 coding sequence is TGTGCCACCAGCAGGAAACAGGGGGGATGGAGCGATGAAAAACTGTTTTTT. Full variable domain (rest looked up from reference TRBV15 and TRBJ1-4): DAMVIQNPRYQVTQFGKPVTLSCSQTLNHNVMYWYQQKSSQAPKLLFHYYDKDFNNEADTPDNFQSRRPNTSFCFLDIRSPGLGDTAMYLCATSRKQGGWSDEKLFFGSGTQLSVL.

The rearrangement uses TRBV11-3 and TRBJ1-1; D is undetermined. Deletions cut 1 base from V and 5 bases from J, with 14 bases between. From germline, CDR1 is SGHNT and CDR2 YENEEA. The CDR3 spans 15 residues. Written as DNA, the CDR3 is TGTGCCAGCAGCTTAGTGACAACGGGGAGGACTGAAGCTTTCTTT. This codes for CASSLVTTGRTEAFF.

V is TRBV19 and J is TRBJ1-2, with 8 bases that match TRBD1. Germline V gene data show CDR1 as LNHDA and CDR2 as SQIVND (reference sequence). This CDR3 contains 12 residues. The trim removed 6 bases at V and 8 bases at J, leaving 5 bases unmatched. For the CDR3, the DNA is TGTGCCAGTAGCGGACAGGGCGGGGGCTACACCTTC. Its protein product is CASSGQGGGYTF. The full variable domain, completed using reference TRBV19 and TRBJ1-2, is DGGITQSPKYLFRKEGQNVTLSCEQNLNHDAMYWYRQDPGQGLRLIYYSQIVNDFQKGDIAEGYSVSREKKESFPLTVTSAQKNPTAFYLCASSGQGGGYTFGSGTRLTVV.

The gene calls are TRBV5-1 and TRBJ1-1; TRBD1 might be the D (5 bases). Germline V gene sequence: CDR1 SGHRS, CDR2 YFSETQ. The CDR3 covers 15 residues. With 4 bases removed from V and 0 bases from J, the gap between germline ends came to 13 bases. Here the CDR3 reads CASSHPGGVNTEAFF. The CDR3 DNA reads TGCGCCAGCAGCCATCCTGGGGGGGTGAACACTGAAGCTTTCTTT.

CDR3 amino acids: CASSQKGEGGEQYF. The CDR3 region has the DNA TGTGCCAGCAGCCAAAAGGGGGAAGGGGGCGAGCAGTACTTC. The chain links TRBV3-1 (or the pseudogene TRBV3-2) to TRBJ2-7; D may be TRBD1 (6 bases). Per the germline V gene, CDR1 is LGHDT and CDR2 is YNNKEL (reference sequence). V was shortened by 2 bases and J by 6 bases, with 14 bases between the two germline ends. CDR3 length: 14 residues.

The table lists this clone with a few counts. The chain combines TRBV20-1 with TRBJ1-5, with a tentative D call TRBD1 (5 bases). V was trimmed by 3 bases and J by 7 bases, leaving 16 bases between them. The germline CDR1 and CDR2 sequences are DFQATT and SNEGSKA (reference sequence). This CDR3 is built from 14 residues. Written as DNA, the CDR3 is TGCAGTGCTAGTAACCCTAGGGGAGGACAGCCCCAGCATTTT. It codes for CSASNPRGGQPQHF.

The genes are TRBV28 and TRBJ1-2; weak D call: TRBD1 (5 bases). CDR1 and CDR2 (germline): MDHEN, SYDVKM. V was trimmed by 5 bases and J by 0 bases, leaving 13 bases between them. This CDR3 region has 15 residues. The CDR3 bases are TGTGCCAGCAGTCCCACGGGGACTGCTAACTATGGCTACACCTTC. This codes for CASSPTGTANYGYTF.

The CDR3 reads CASSFASEETQYF. CDR3 in DNA: TGTGCCAGCAGCTTCGCCAGTGAAGAGACCCAGTACTTC. This chain links TRBV5-6 with TRBJ2-5; D unresolved. The length of the CDR3 is 13 residues. V lost 2 bases and J lost 3, with 8 bases in between. In germline, CDR1 is SGHDT, CDR2 YYEEEE.

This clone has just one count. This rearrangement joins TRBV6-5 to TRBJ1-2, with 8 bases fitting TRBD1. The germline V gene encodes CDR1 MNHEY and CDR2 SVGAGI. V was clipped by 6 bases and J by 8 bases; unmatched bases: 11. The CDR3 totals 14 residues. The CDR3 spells CASRKTGAVYGYTF. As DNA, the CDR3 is TGTGCCAGCAGAAAGACAGGGGCGGTCTACGGCTACACCTTC.

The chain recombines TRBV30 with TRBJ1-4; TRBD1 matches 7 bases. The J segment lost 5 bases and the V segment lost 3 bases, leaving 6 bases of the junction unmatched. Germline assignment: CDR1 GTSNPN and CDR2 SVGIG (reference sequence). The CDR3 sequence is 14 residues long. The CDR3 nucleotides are TGTGCCTGGAGAGGAGGGGGCACGAATGAAAAACTGTTTTTT. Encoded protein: CAWRGGGTNEKLFF.

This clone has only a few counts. Here the CDR3 DNA reads TGTGCCACCAGCAGGGGACAGGGTATCGACACCGGGGAGCTGTTTTTT. Translating gives CATSRGQGIDTGELFF. The chain uses TRBV15 and TRBJ2-2; 9 bases are a match to TRBD1. V trimming: 3 bases; J trimming: 3 bases; junction bases outside the gene matches: 5. Germline-derived CDR1 and CDR2 are LNHNV and YYDKDF (reference sequence). The CDR3 loop spans 16 amino acids.

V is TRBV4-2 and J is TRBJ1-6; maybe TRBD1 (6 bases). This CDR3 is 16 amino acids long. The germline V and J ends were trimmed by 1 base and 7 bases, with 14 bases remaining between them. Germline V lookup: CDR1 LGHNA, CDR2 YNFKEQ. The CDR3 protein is CASSQVWTGQNSPLHF. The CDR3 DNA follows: TGTGCCAGCAGCCAAGTCTGGACGGGACAAAATTCACCCCTCCACTTT.

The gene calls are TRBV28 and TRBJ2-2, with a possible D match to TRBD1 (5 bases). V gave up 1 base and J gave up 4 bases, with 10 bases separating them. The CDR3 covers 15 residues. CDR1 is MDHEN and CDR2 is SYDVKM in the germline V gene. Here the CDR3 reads CASSLSRTSTGELFF. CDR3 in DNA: TGTGCCAGCAGTTTATCTCGGACAAGCACCGGGGAGCTGTTTTTT. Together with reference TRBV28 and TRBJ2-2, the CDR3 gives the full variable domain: DVKVTQSSRYLVKRTGEKVFLECVQDMDHENMFWYRQDPGLGLRLIYFSYDVKMKEKGDIPEGYSVSREKKERFSLILESASTNQTSMYLCASSLSRTSTGELFFGEGSRLTVL.

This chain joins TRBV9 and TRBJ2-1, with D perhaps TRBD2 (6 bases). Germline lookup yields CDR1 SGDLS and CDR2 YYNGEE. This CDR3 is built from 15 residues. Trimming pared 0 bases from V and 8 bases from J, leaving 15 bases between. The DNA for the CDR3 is TGTGCCAGCAGCGTAGGGGCCGGGACTGGGGATGAGCAGTTCTTC. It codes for CASSVGAGTGDEQFF.

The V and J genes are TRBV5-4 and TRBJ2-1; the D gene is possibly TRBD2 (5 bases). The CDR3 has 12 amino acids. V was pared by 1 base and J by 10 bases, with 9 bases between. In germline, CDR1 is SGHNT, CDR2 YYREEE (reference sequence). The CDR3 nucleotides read TGTGCCAGCAGCTTGTCCGGGAACGAGCAGTTCTTC. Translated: CASSLSGNEQFF.

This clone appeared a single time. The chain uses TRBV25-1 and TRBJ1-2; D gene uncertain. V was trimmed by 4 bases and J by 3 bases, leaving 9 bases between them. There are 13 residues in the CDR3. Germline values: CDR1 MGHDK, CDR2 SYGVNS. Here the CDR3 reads CASSGALDYGYTF. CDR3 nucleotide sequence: TGTGCCAGCAGTGGGGCGTTGGACTATGGCTACACCTTC.

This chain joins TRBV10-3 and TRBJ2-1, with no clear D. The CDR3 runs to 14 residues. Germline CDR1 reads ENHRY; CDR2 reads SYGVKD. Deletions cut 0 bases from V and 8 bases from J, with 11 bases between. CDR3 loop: CAISESAKAHEQFF. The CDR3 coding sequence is TGTGCCATCAGTGAGTCTGCTAAAGCCCATGAGCAGTTCTTC.

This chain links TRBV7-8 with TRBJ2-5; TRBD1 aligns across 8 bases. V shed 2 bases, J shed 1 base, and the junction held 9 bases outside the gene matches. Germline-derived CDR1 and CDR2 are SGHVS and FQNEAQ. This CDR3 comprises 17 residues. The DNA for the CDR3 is TGTGCCAGCAGCTTAAGCGGAGGCGGGACAGGCCAAGAGACCCAGTACTTC. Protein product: CASSLSGGGTGQETQYF.

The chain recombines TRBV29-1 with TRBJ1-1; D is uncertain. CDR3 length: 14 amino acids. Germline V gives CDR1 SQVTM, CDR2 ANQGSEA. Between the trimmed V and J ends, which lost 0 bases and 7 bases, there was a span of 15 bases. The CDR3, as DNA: TGCAGCGTTGAAGATCGTCGGCTAGTGGGTGAAGCTTTCTTT. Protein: CSVEDRRLVGEAFF.

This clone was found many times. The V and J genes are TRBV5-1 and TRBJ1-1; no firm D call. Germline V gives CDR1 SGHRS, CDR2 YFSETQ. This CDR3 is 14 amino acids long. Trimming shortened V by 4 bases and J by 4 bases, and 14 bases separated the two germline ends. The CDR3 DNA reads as TGCGCCAGCAGCCTAAATCCCCCCGGCACTGAAGCTTTCTTT. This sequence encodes CASSLNPPGTEAFF.

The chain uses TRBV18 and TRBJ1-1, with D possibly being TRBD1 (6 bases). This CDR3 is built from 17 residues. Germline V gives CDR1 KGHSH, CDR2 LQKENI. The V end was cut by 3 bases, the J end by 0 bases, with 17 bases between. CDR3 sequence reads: CASSPFPGRDMNTEAFF. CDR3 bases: TGTGCCAGCTCACCGTTCCCTGGACGGGACATGAACACTGAAGCTTTCTTT.

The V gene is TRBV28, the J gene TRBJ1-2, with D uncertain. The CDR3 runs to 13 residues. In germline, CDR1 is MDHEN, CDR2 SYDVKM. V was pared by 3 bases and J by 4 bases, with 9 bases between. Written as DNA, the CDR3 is TGTGCCAGCAGTTTCTCAGATGGCTATGGCTACACCTTC. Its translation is CASSFSDGYGYTF.

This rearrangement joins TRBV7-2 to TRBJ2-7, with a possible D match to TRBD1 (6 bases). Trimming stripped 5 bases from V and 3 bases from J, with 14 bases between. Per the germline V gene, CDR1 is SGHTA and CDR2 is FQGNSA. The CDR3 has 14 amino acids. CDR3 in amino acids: CASSPTGTSYEQYF. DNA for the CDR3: TGTGCCAGCAGCCCGACCGGGACAAGCTACGAGCAGTACTTC.

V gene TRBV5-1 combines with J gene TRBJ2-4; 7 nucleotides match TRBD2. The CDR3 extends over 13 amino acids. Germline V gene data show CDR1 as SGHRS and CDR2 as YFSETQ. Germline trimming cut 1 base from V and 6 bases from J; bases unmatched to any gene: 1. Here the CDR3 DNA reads TGCGCCAGCAGCTTGCCGGGGGGAAACATTCAGTACTTC. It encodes CASSLPGGNIQYF.

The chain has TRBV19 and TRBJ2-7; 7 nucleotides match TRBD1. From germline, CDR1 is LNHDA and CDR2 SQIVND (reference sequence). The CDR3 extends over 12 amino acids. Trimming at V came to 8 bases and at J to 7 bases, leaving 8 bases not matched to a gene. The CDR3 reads CASARGLGEQYF. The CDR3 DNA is TGTGCCAGTGCGAGGGGGCTAGGTGAGCAGTACTTC.

CDR3: CASSQLFFRQDLNSPLHF. The CDR3 region has the DNA TGTGCCAGCAGCCAATTATTCTTCAGACAGGATCTCAATTCACCCCTCCACTTT. The chain recombines TRBV14 with TRBJ1-6, with D perhaps matching TRBD1 (6 bases). Germline loops: CDR1 SGHDN, CDR2 FVKESK. The CDR3 totals 18 residues. Trimming removed 2 bases from V and 7 bases from J, with 21 bases in between.

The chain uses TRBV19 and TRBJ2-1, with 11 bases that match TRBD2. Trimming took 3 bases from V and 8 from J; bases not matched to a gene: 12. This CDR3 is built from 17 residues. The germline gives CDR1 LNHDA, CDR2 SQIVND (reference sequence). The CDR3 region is CASSIGVAGGFGYEQFF. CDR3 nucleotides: TGTGCCAGTAGTATCGGGGTAGCGGGAGGGTTTGGGTATGAGCAGTTCTTC.

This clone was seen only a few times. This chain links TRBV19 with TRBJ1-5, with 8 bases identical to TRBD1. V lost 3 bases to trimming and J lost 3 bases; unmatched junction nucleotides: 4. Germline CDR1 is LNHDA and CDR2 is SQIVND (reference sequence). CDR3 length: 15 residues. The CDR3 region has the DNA TGTGCCAGTAGTATGGACAGGGCCCCCAATCAGCCCCAGCATTTT. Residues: CASSMDRAPNQPQHF. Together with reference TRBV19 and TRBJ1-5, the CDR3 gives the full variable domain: DGGITQSPKYLFRKEGQNVTLSCEQNLNHDAMYWYRQDPGQGLRLIYYSQIVNDFQKGDIAEGYSVSREKKESFPLTVTSAQKNPTAFYLCASSMDRAPNQPQHFGDGTRLSIL.

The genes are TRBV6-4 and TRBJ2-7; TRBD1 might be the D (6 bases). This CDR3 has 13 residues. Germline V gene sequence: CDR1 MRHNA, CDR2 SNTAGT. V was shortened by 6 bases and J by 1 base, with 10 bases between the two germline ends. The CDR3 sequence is CASRATGSYEQYF. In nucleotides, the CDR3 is TGTGCCAGCAGAGCGACAGGTTCCTACGAGCAGTACTTC.

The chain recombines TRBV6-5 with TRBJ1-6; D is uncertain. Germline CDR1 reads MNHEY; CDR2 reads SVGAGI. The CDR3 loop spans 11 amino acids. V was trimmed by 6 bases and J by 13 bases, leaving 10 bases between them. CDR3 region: CASRTGFPLHF. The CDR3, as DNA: TGTGCCAGCAGGACGGGATTCCCCCTCCACTTT.